One and the same sample provided the 20 T cell receptor beta chains below, sequenced in a study of T cell responses to AZD1222 COVID-19 vaccine. Measured with immunoSEQ multiplex PCR; TCRdb has only the in-frame clones, and not every one. This table has fewer than 150,000 clones, roughly 90% appearing once. Specimen: peripheral blood, collected on day 0 of AZD1222 vaccination. These receptors came from an adult in good health.

The chain links TRBV19 to TRBJ1-5; 11 bases line up with TRBD1. V lost 5 bases to trimming and J lost 13 bases; unmatched junction nucleotides: 10. The CDR3 length is 14 residues. Germline assignment: CDR1 LNHDA and CDR2 SQIVND (reference sequence). Here the CDR3 DNA reads TGTGCCAGTAGTGATTGGACAGGGGGCTTTCCGCAGCATTTT. Its protein product is CASSDWTGGFPQHF.

The chain employs TRBV5-6 and TRBJ2-7, with a possible D match to TRBD2 (5 bases). Germline values: CDR1 SGHDT, CDR2 YYEEEE. V was clipped by 1 base and J by 2 bases, with 7 bases between them. The CDR3 spans 13 residues. CDR3 in DNA: TGTGCCAGCAGCTTGACCGGGGCCTACGAGCAGTACTTC. Its protein is CASSLTGAYEQYF.

The V gene is TRBV6-1, the J gene TRBJ1-4, with 7 bases matching TRBD1. J lost 8 bases, V lost 2 bases, and 8 bases had no gene match. Germline V gene data show CDR1 as MNHNS and CDR2 as SASEGT. The CDR3 extends over 15 amino acids. For the CDR3, the DNA is TGTGCCAGCAGTGAAAGGGTGACAGGGAACGAAAAACTGTTTTTT. Its translation is CASSERVTGNEKLFF.

The chain links TRBV6-2 or TRBV6-3 to TRBJ2-7; D ambiguous. CDR1 is MNHEY and CDR2 is SVGEGT in the germline V gene. Trimming pared 2 bases from V and 2 bases from J, leaving 4 bases between. CDR3 length: 12 amino acids. CDR3 amino acids: CASSYTTYEQYF. The CDR3 nucleotides are TGTGCCAGCAGTTACACTACCTACGAGCAGTACTTC.

The rearrangement uses TRBV28 and TRBJ2-1, with 10 bases lining up with TRBD1. V dropped 5 bases and J dropped 6; count of bases not matched to a gene: 7. Germline assignment: CDR1 MDHEN and CDR2 SYDVKM. The CDR3 contains 15 residues. CDR3 nucleotides: TGTGCCAGCAGTCCCCCCGGGACAGGGGTCAATGAGCAGTTCTTC. As protein: CASSPPGTGVNEQFF.

The V and J genes are TRBV28 and TRBJ2-1; no reliable D call. Trimming took off 6 bases at V and 0 bases at J, with 21 bases between the two ends. This CDR3 region has 18 residues. CDR1 MDHEN and CDR2 SYDVKM come from the germline V gene. CDR3 DNA: TGTGCCAGCAGCATCCGCCAGCTTCGGCGGAGCTCCTACAATGAGCAGTTCTTC. Its translation is CASSIRQLRRSSYNEQFF.

The chain has TRBV4-1 and TRBJ2-5; tentative D call: TRBD2 (5 bases). CDR3 length: 15 amino acids. The germline gives CDR1 MGHRA, CDR2 YSYEKL. V was clipped by 4 bases and J by 0 bases, with 12 bases between them. Written as DNA, the CDR3 is TGCGCCAGCAGCCGCACGCAGGACTACCAAGAGACCCAGTACTTC. It is translated as CASSRTQDYQETQYF.

The chain combines TRBV9 with TRBJ1-1; TRBD1 aligns across 8 bases. CDR3 length: 15 amino acids. Germline-derived CDR1 and CDR2 are SGDLS and YYNGEE. V trimming: 3 bases; J trimming: 5 bases; junction bases outside the gene matches: 9. The CDR3 region has the DNA TGTGCCAGCAGCGAAAACGCAGGGGGCTGGACTGAAGCTTTCTTT. As protein: CASSENAGGWTEAFF.

Only one count was recorded for this clone. The V call is TRBV19, the J call TRBJ1-5; the D is unclear. CDR3 length equals 16 residues. V was cut by 4 bases and J by 6 bases, with 19 bases left in between. Germline CDR1 LNHDA, CDR2 SQIVND (reference sequence). Written as DNA, the CDR3 is TGTGCCAGTAGTAAGCTGGACCGTAGAGCCATTCAGCCCCAGCATTTT. Amino acid sequence: CASSKLDRRAIQPQHF.

This chain uses TRBV29-1 with TRBJ1-2; 12 nucleotides align to TRBD1. Germline loops: CDR1 SQVTM, CDR2 ANQGSEA. Trimming cost V 0 bases and J 7 bases; bases outside gene matches: 6. The CDR3 contains 15 residues. This chain's CDR3 is CSVEDRGQGAGGYTF. CDR3 DNA sequence: TGCAGCGTTGAAGATAGGGGACAGGGGGCGGGTGGCTACACCTTC.

This clone showed up just a few times. The J gene is TRBJ2-1, the V gene TRBV6-4; the D call may be TRBD1 or TRBD2 (6 bases each). Germline CDR1 is MRHNA and CDR2 is SNTAGT. The CDR3 loop spans 15 amino acids. Between the trimmed V and J ends, which lost 6 bases and 3 bases, there was a span of 15 bases. The CDR3 spells CASSLKGGIYNEQFF. For the CDR3, the DNA is TGTGCCAGCAGCCTTAAGGGGGGTATCTACAATGAGCAGTTCTTC.

The genes are TRBV6-1 and TRBJ1-3; 7 nucleotides agree with TRBD1. Germline V gene sequence: CDR1 MNHNS, CDR2 SASEGT. This CDR3 has 15 amino acids. Trimming at V came to 0 bases and at J to 2 bases, leaving 1 base not matched to a gene. CDR3 sequence (DNA): TGTGCCAGCAGTGAAGCGCAGGGGGCTGGAAACACCATATATTTT. This sequence encodes CASSEAQGAGNTIYF.

The CDR3 DNA reads as TGTGCCAGCAGTTTCGGGGGGGAAAGGCAGCCCCAGCATTTT. Translating it yields CASSFGGERQPQHF. The gene calls are TRBV27 and TRBJ1-5, with D possibly matching TRBD1 (5 bases). This CDR3 is built from 14 residues. The germline CDR1 and CDR2 sequences are MNHEY and SMNVEV (reference sequence). The V and J ends lost 3 bases and 7 bases respectively, with 13 bases between them.

As concerns this clone: A junction end diverges from the germline sequence, so it may reflect a read error. The chain employs TRBV6-6 and TRBJ2-7; weak D call: TRBD1 (6 bases). The CDR3 loop spans 13 amino acids. Germline V gene lookup returns CDR1 MNHNY and CDR2 SVGAGI (reference sequence). The CDR3 protein is CASSDSGDYEQYF. CDR3 DNA: TGTGCCAGCAGTGACTCAGGGGACTACGAGCAGTACTTC.

V and J are TRBV10-3 and TRBJ1-2; the D is unclear. V was clipped by 2 bases and J by 4 bases, with 11 bases between them. This CDR3 spans 14 amino acids. Germline loops: CDR1 ENHRY, CDR2 SYGVKD. This chain's CDR3 is CAISEKSDAYGYTF. As DNA, the CDR3 is TGTGCCATCAGTGAGAAGAGTGACGCCTATGGCTACACCTTC.

As to this clone: At one end the junction does not follow the germline gene, possibly because of a read error. V gene TRBV28 combines with J gene TRBJ1-2, with 12 positions matching TRBD1. Germline loops: CDR1 MDHEN, CDR2 SYDVKM. This CDR3 is built from 14 residues. CDR3 region: CASSPYLGTGGRNF. The CDR3, as DNA: TGTGCCAGCAGCCCATACCTAGGGACAGGGGGCAGAAACTTC.

V usage is TRBV11-2 and J usage is TRBJ2-5, with a weak D call TRBD2 (5 bases). V shed 2 bases and J shed 5 bases, with 15 bases lying between them. This CDR3 has 15 amino acids. CDR1 and CDR2 (germline): SGHAT, FQNNGV. CDR3 nucleotide sequence: TGTGCCAGCAGCTTATATGGACGGGATGGGGAGACCCAGTACTTC. Residues: CASSLYGRDGETQYF.

The V and J genes are TRBV19 and TRBJ2-7; D possibly matches TRBD1 or TRBD2 (5 bases each). The CDR3 contains 17 residues. From germline, CDR1 is LNHDA and CDR2 SQIVND (reference sequence). The germline V and J ends were trimmed by 0 bases and 3 bases, with 18 bases remaining between them. CDR3 coding DNA: TGTGCCAGTAGTATAGAAGGGGAGACAGAGGAGAGCTACGAGCAGTACTTC. Amino acid sequence: CASSIEGETEESYEQYF.

The chain uses TRBV10-3 and TRBJ1-6, with TRBD1 as a possible D gene (5 bases). The CDR3 is 14 amino acids. From germline, CDR1 is ENHRY and CDR2 SYGVKD. Trimming shortened V by 3 bases and J by 6 bases, and 9 bases separated the two germline ends. CDR3 loop: CAISDRVLNSPLHF. CDR3 nucleotides: TGTGCCATCAGTGACAGGGTTCTTAATTCACCCCTCCACTTT.

The chain combines TRBV18 with TRBJ1-1; possible D gene TRBD1, 5 bases. The CDR3 extends over 14 amino acids. Trimming stripped 6 bases from V and 3 bases from J, with 14 bases between. The germline V gene encodes CDR1 KGHSH and CDR2 LQKENI. This chain's CDR3 is CASSESMGDTEAFF. The CDR3 DNA reads TGTGCCAGCTCGGAAAGTATGGGGGACACTGAAGCTTTCTTT.